This entry concerns a single TCR beta chain. This entry is derived from a study of radiation and T cells in renal cell carcinoma. From germline, CDR1 is LNHDA and CDR2 SQIVND (reference sequence). The V gene lost 5 bases and the J gene lost 6 bases, with 13 bases spanning the gap. The length of the CDR3 is 13 residues. Clones were sequenced by immunoSEQ multiplex PCR, and TCRdb holds only the in-frame ones, with some missing. Of fewer than 150,000 clones listed, more than 75% are singletons. Specified time point: blood 2 weeks post-SBRT. The treatment denotes: 15 Gy SBRT to primary tumor, nephrectomy 4 weeks later.

Specimen: blood, collected from a patient whose treatment included radiotherapy and nephrectomy. The rearrangement links TRBV19 to TRBJ1-2, with D possibly TRBD1 on 6 matching bases. This TCR was recovered from a woman in her seventies with renal cell carcinoma. The CDR3: CASSPTGSNGYTF. The CDR3 nucleotides read TGTGCCAGTAGTCCCACAGGGTCCAATGGCTACACCTTC.